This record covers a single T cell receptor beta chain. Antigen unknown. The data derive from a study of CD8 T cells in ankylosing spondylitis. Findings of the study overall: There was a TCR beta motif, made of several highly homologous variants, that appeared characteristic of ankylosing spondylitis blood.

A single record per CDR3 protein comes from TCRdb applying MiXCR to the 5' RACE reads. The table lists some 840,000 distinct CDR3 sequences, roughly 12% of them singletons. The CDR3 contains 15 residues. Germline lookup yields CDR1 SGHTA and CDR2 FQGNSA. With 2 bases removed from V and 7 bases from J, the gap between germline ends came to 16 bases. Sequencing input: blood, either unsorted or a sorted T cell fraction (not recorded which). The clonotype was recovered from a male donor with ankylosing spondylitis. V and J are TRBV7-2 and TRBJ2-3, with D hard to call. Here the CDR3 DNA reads TGTGCCAGCAGCTTATTCTTAGGGCCGGTTAATACGCAGTATTTT. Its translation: CASSLFLGPVNTQYF.